This is a list of T cell receptor beta chains from one sample in a study of cytomegalovirus exposure and HLA in healthy donors. Some clones are missing from TCRdb's copy, which holds only in-frame ones; the method was immunoSEQ multiplex PCR. The sample carries tens of thousands of clones, around a tenth recorded once. The sequenced sample consisted of PBMCs. These receptors all come from a man between 60 and 75 years old in good health and CMV-seropositive. CDR3s include the opening cysteine and the closing phenylalanine or tryptophan. A D gene is named only where the DNA matches it firmly. Not all rows give a size; the values are once, few, many and, for expanded clones, a class.

CDR3aa,CDR3nt,v_gene,j_gene,abundance,len,d_gene
CASSLLAAYEQYF,TGTGCCAGCAGCTTGCTCGCGGCCTACGAGCAGTACTTC,TRBV5-5,TRBJ2-7,-,13,-
CASSGTSSHNEQFF,TGTGCCAGCAGCGGGACTAGCAGCCACAATGAGCAGTTCTTC,TRBV9,TRBJ2-1,few,14,TRBD2
CASSIGGEEDQPQHF,TGTGCCAGTAGTATTGGGGGGGAGGAAGATCAGCCCCAGCATTTT,TRBV19,TRBJ1-5,few,15,-
CASSSIRDSYEQYF,TGTGCCAGCAGTTCCATCCGGGACAGCTACGAGCAGTACTTC,TRBV5-4,TRBJ2-7,-,14,TRBD1
CASSLVGTQGLNTEAFF,TGTGCCAGCAGCTTAGTGGGAACACAGGGGTTGAACACTGAAGCTTTCTTT,TRBV7-8,TRBJ1-1,-,17,TRBD1
CASSPRVAGEETQYF,TGCGCCAGCAGCCCCCGCGTAGCGGGAGAGGAGACCCAGTACTTC,TRBV4-1,TRBJ2-5,few,15,TRBD2
CASSTQGAETQYF,TGTGCCAGTAGTACCCAGGGTGCCGAGACCCAGTACTTC,TRBV19,TRBJ2-5,-,13,-
CAIRRDSSYNEQFF,TGTGCCATCAGGCGGGACTCCTCCTACAATGAGCAGTTCTTC,TRBV10-3,TRBJ2-1,-,14,-
CASSVTGQGGNTGELFF,TGTGCCAGCAGCGTAACCGGACAGGGGGGTAACACCGGGGAGCTGTTTTTT,TRBV9,TRBJ2-2,few,17,TRBD1
CASGMLPGQGLTGELFF,TGCGCCAGCGGTATGCTCCCGGGACAGGGTCTCACCGGGGAGCTGTTTTTT,TRBV5-1,TRBJ2-2,few,17,TRBD1
CASSPKQGAPYEQYF,TGTGCCAGCAGTCCCAAACAGGGGGCACCCTACGAGCAGTACTTC,TRBV5-4,TRBJ2-7,-,15,TRBD1
CASSETGARHNEQFF,TGTGCCAGCAGTGAGACGGGAGCCCGGCACAATGAGCAGTTCTTC,TRBV6-4,TRBJ2-1,-,15,-
CASRPAGQDGTEAFF,TGTGCCAGCAGACCCGCCGGACAGGACGGCACTGAAGCTTTCTTT,TRBV6-1,TRBJ1-1,few,15,TRBD1